This TCR beta chain was profiled in a study of T-cell reconstitution after alpha-beta-depleted transplantation in children. Findings and limits, study-wide: Some patients owed their high day-60 TCRbeta diversity to surviving recipient T cells and thymic progenitors. About two months after transplant, alpha-beta T cells reportedly came from several hundred expanded graft clones. T-cell counts and diversity at one year following transplant were attributed mainly to newly produced T cells.

Using unique molecular identifiers, the investigators prepared the TCRbeta library. TCRdb analysed the PCR reads with MiXCR anew, one entry per CDR3 protein. Counted here are 120,000 to 150,000 distinct CDR3 sequences, more than 8% occurring once; the ten biggest clones make up around 18%. This CDR3 comprises 12 residues. Per the germline V gene, CDR1 is DFQATT and CDR2 is SNEGSKA (reference sequence). The V and J ends lost 5 bases and 3 bases respectively, with 7 bases between them. To note about this clonotype: Its target is not known.

The sequencing here drew on PBMCs, mostly from graft donor cells, taken 180 days after TCRalphabeta/CD19-depleted stem cell transplant. The sequence derives from a female patient between 2 and 10 years old who had a stem cell transplant for congenital amegakaryocytic thrombocytopenia, so the T cells may come from the graft donor. This chain uses TRBV20-1 with TRBJ2-2; D perhaps matches TRBD2 (6 bases). The CDR3 here is CSASGDTGELFF. CDR3 DNA: TGCAGTGCTTCGGGGGACACCGGGGAGCTGTTTTTT.